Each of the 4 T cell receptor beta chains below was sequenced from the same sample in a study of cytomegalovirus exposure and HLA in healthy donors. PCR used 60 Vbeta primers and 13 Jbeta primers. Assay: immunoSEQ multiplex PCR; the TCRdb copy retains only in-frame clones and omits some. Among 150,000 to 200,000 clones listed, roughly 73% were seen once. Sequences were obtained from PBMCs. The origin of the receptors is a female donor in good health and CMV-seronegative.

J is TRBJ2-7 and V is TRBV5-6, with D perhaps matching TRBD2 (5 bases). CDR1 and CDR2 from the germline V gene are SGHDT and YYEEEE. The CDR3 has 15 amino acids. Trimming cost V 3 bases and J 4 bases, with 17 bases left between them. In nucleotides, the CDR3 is TGTGCCAGCAGCTGGGTCTTAAGAGGAGGTTACGAGCAGTACTTC. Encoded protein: CASSWVLRGGYEQYF.

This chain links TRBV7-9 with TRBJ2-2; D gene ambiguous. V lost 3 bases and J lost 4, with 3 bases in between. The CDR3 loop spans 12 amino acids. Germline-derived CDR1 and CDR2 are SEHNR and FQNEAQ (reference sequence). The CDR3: CASSFSTGELFF. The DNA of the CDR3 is TGTGCCAGCAGCTTTAGCACCGGGGAGCTGTTTTTT.

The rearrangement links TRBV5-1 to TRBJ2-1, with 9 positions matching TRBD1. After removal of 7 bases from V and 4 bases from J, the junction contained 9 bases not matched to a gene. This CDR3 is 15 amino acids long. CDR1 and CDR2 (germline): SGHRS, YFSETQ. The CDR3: CASQGGQGEYNEQFF. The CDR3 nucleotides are TGCGCCAGCCAGGGGGGACAGGGAGAGTACAATGAGCAGTTCTTC.

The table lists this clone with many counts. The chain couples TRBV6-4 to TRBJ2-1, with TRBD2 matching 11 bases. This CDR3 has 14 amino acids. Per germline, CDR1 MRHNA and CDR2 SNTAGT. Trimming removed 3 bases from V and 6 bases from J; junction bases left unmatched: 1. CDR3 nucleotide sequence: TGTGCCAGCAGTGATAGCGGGGGGGCCAATGAGCAGTTCTTC. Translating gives CASSDSGGANEQFF.